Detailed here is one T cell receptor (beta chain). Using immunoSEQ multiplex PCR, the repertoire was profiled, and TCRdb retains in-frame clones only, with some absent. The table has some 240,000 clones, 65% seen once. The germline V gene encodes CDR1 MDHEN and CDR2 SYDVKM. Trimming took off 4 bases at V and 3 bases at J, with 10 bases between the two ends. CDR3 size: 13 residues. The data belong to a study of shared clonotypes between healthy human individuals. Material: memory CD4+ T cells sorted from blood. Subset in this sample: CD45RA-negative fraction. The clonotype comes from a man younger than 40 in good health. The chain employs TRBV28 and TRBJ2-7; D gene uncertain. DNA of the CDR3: TGTGCCAGCAGTTCCGCGGACCGCTACGAGCAGTACTTC. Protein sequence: CASSSADRYEQYF.